This T cell receptor beta chain was sequenced during a study of blood T cell repertoires in COVID-19. For the study at large: From the United States, Italy and Spain came samples of acute and convalescent COVID-19.

Note on this clone: The same CDR3 is also encoded by other DNA sequences in this sample.

Cohort assignment relied on participant-reported clinical history. There are 13 residues in the CDR3. V lost 6 bases to trimming and J lost 1 base; unmatched junction nucleotides: 3. Germline V lookup: CDR1 SQVTM, CDR2 ANQGSEA. The data were produced by immunoSEQ multiplex PCR, yet TCRdb's version contains in-frame clones alone and is incomplete. The data show hundreds of thousands of clones, roughly 90% seen once. The material sequenced was PBMCs or T cells enriched from blood (not recorded which). V and J are TRBV29-1 and TRBJ2-3; 8 nucleotides match TRBD1. The sequence came from a woman younger than 30 with acute COVID-19. The CDR3 DNA follows: TGCAGCGTGCCGGGACAGGGCACAGATACGCAGTATTTT. Encoded protein: CSVPGQGTDTQYF.